The 3 T cell receptor beta chains below come from one sample, sequenced in a study of CD8 T cells in Susac syndrome. It was with random hexamers that about 0.45 to 1 ug RNA was reverse transcribed. TCRdb called the immunoSEQ multiplex PCR reads again in MiXCR, with one record for every CDR3 protein. The sample includes 140,000 or so distinct CDR3 sequences, approximately 96% of them seen just once. The sequenced sample consisted of CD4+ T cells from PBMCs. These receptors were obtained from a human donor with Susac syndrome.

In its sample, this clonotype was seen a few times. The V call is TRBV28, the J call TRBJ2-3, with D possibly matching TRBD1 (5 bases). CDR3 length: 16 residues. V was trimmed by 0 bases and J by 10 bases, leaving 20 bases between them. CDR1 MDHEN and CDR2 SYDVKM come from the germline V gene. CDR3 protein: CASSLWNPAGHFAQYF. In nucleotides, the CDR3 is TGTGCCAGCAGTTTATGGAACCCGGCCGGACACTTTGCGCAGTATTTT.

The chain combines TRBV28 with TRBJ2-6; D possibly corresponds to TRBD2 (6 bases). CDR3 length equals 15 residues. Germline-derived CDR1 and CDR2 are MDHEN and SYDVKM. The germline V and J ends were trimmed by 5 bases and 1 base, with 9 bases remaining between them. CDR3 residues: CASSNGGSGANVLTF. CDR3 in DNA: TGTGCCAGCAGTAATGGGGGGTCTGGGGCCAACGTCCTGACTTTC.

V and J are TRBV20-1 and TRBJ1-1; D is unresolved. V was pared by 6 bases and J by 4 bases, with 24 bases between. CDR3 length equals 16 residues. Germline V gene data show CDR1 as DFQATT and CDR2 as SNEGSKA (reference sequence). CDR3 in DNA: TGCAGTGCAGCAGCCTTAGTTCTGGTTGGGATCACTGAAGCTTTCTTT. This sequence encodes CSAAALVLVGITEAFF.